This TCR beta chain was identified in a study of T-cell memory formation after mild COVID-19. Background on the study: The study found TCR clusters largely donor specific.

This CDR3 has 13 residues. Germline trimming cut 9 bases from V and 10 bases from J; bases unmatched to any gene: 12. Germline CDR1 reads PRHDT; CDR2 reads FYEKMQ (reference sequence). TCRdb ran MiXCR on the 5' RACE reads and lists one entry per CDR3 protein. The sample includes 450,000 to 700,000 distinct CDR3 sequences, 18% of them seen just once. This clonotype was observed a few times. The chain employs TRBV13 and TRBJ2-1; 7 positions agree with TRBD2. The TCR originated in an adult woman who had mild COVID-19 (a few samples of this study predate the infection). Cell type and time point are not known. Sequenced material: PBMCs or a T cell subset sorted from them (not recorded which). The CDR3 bases are TGTGCCAGTCTATCGGGGGGTGGCGGGGAGCAGTTCTTC. This codes for CASLSGGGGEQFF. Drawing the rest from reference TRBV13 and TRBJ2-1, the complete variable domain is AAGVIQSPRHLIKEKRETATLKCYPIPRHDTVYWYQQGPGQDPQFLISFYEKMQSDKGSIPDRFSAQQFSDYHSELNMSSLELGDSALYFCASLSGGGGEQFFGPGTRLTVL.